Included here is one T cell receptor (beta chain) sequence, with context. The source of the sample is a study of blood T cell repertoires in COVID-19. Clones were sequenced by immunoSEQ multiplex PCR, and TCRdb holds only the in-frame ones, with some missing. This table holds fewer than 200,000 clones, 88% found once. Deletions cut 1 base from V and 5 bases from J, with 8 bases between. The germline V gene has CDR1 SEHNR and CDR2 FQNEAQ (reference sequence). CDR3 length equals 13 residues. Cohorts were based on clinical histories the participants reported. The source material was PBMCs or T cells enriched from blood (not recorded which). This receptor was obtained from a woman between 18 and 29 years old who had recovered from COVID-19. The rearrangement joins TRBV7-9 to TRBJ2-5; possibly TRBD2 for D (5 bases). CDR3 bases: TGTGCCAGCAGCTTAGTTACGGGGGAGACCCAGTACTTC. As protein: CASSLVTGETQYF.